Listed here is a single TCR beta chain. The antigen is undetermined. V gave up 3 bases and J gave up 7 bases, with 4 bases separating them. Germline V gene sequence: CDR1 SGHVS, CDR2 FNYEAQ. The CDR3 runs 11 residues. This entry is derived from a study of cytomegalovirus exposure and HLA in healthy donors. Study context: There were 88 million or so unique TCRs (from HLA-typed donors) in an early data release.

Study-level results: The CMV antigen specificity of a few CMV-associated chains was confirmed through in vitro analysis. Overall, approximately 150 TCR beta chains were annotated as cytomegalovirus-associated.

The PCR ran on 60 Vbeta and 13 Jbeta primers. The table came from immunoSEQ multiplex PCR; TCRdb's copy has only in-frame clones and leaves some out. Of some 210,000 clones in the sample, 75% to 90% were seen once. The V call is TRBV7-6, the J call TRBJ2-1; D gene ambiguous. The sample was PBMCs. The receptor was isolated from a man in his thirties or forties in good health and CMV-seronegative. Here the CDR3 DNA reads TGTGCCAGCAGCTTTGCGAATGAGCAGTTCTTC. It is translated as CASSFANEQFF.